This T cell receptor beta chain was sequenced during a study of T cell repertoires in cytomegalovirus infection. TCRdb passed the reads through MiXCR, listing each CDR3 protein once. Seen here are under 150,000 distinct CDR3 sequences, under 30% observed once, and the top ten hold 30% to 35%. A remark on this clonotype: The antigen is unknown.

The sample consisted of PBMCs, sequenced either directly or after in vitro stimulation (not recorded which). The TCR sequence derives from a human donor in good health (CMV status not recorded). Some clones in this sample may be carry-over from other donors' samples.

CDR3 loop: CAAAQGNSYNEQFF. The CDR3 coding sequence is TGTGCCGCGGCTCAAGGGAACTCCTACAATGAGCAGTTCTTC. The rearrangement uses TRBV10-3 and TRBJ2-1; no firm D call. The V gene's germline CDR1 is ENHRY and CDR2 SYGVKD. Trimming pared 11 bases from V and 0 bases from J, leaving 14 bases between. The CDR3 length is 14 residues.